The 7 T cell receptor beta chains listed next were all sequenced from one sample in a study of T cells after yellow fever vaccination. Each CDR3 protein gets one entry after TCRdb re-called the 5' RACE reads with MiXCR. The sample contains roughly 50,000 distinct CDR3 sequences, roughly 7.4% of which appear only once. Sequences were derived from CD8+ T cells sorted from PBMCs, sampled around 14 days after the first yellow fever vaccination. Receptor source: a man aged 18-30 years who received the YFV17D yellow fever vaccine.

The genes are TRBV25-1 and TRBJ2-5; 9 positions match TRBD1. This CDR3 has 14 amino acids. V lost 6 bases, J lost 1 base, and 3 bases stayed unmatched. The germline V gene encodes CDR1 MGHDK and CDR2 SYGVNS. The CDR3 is CASSRGQGQETQYF. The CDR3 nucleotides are TGTGCCAGCAGCCGGGGACAGGGCCAAGAGACCCAGTACTTC.

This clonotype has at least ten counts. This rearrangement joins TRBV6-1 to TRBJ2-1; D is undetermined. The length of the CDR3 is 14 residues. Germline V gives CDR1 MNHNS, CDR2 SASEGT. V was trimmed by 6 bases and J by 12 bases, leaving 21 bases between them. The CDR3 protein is CASRDSLYLSGQFF. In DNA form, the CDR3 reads TGTGCCAGCAGAGATAGCCTATACCTTAGTGGGCAGTTCTTC.

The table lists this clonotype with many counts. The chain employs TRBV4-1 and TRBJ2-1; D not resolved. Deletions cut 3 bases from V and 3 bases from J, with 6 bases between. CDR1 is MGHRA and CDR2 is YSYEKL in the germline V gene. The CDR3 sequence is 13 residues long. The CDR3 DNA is TGCGCCAGCAGCCACGCCGTCTACAATGAGCAGTTCTTC. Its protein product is CASSHAVYNEQFF.

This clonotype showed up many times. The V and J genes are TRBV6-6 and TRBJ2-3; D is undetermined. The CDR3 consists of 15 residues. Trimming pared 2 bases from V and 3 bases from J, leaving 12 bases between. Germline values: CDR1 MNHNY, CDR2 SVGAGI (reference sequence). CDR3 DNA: TGTGCCAGCAGTTACACGGGCCCCCGGACAGATACGCAGTATTTT. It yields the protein CASSYTGPRTDTQYF.

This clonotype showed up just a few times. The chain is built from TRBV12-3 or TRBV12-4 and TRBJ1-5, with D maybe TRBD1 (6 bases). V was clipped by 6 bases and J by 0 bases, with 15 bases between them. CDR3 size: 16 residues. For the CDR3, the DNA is TGTGCCAGCAGCCCCCTCGGGACAAATAGCAATCAGCCCCAGCATTTT. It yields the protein CASSPLGTNSNQPQHF.

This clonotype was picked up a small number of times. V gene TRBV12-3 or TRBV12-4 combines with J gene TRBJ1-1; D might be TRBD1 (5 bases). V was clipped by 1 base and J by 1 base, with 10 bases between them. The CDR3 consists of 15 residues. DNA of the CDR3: TGTGCCAGCAGTTTAGAAGGACACCAGAACACTGAAGCTTTCTTT. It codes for CASSLEGHQNTEAFF.

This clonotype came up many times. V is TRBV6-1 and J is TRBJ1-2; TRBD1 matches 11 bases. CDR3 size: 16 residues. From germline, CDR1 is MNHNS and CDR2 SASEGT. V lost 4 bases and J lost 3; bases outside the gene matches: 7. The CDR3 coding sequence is TGTGCCAGCAGTGGGACAGGGGGCGATTCCTACTATGGCTACACCTTC. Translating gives CASSGTGGDSYYGYTF.